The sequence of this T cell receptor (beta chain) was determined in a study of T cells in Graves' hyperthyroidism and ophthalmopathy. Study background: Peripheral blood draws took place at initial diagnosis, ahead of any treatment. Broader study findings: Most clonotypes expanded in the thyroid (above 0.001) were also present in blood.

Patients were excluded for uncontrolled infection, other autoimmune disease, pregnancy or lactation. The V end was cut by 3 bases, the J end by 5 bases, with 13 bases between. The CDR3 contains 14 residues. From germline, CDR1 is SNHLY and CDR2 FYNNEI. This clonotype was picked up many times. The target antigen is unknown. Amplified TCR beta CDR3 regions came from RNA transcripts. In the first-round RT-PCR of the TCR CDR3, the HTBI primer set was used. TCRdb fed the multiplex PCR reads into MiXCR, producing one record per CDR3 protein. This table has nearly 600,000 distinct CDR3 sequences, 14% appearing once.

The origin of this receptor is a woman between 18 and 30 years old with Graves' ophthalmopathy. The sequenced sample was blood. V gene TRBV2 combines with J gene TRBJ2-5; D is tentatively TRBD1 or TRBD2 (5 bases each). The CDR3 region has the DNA TGTGCCAGCAGTGATGGGGGTCTTGTGGAGACCCAGTACTTC. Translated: CASSDGGLVETQYF.